Shown below are 26 T cell receptor beta chains from a single sample sequenced in a study of cytomegalovirus exposure and HLA in healthy donors (dated by TCRdb to the late 2010s). The receptor library was made with the immunoSEQ multiplex PCR assay. For the multiplex PCR, a mixture combining 60 forward primers for TCR Vbeta segments and 13 reverse primers for TCR Jbeta segments was used. TCRdb holds this immuneACCESS table with in-frame rearrangements only. Some clones are missing; in checked studies, unresolved V genes explain under half, and the rest has no known cause. For this sample there are over 100,000 clones; about two thirds appear just once. Approximately 5.4% of the sample lies in the top ten. Sequences were obtained from PBMCs. These receptors all stem from a woman between 70 and 85 years old in good health and CMV-seropositive.

Here the CDR3 DNA reads TGTGCCACCAGCATAGGGACACTCAGCACAGATACGCAGTATTTT. Its protein product is CATSIGTLSTDTQYF. V usage is TRBV15 and J usage is TRBJ2-3, with D maybe TRBD1 (6 bases). Trimming took off 4 bases at V and 0 bases at J, with 11 bases between the two ends. CDR1 is LNHNV and CDR2 is YYDKDF in the germline V gene (reference sequence). This CDR3 spans 15 amino acids. The whole variable domain, remainder taken from reference TRBV15 and TRBJ2-3, is DAMVIQNPRYQVTQFGKPVTLSCSQTLNHNVMYWYQQKSSQAPKLLFHYYDKDFNNEADTPDNFQSRRPNTSFCFLDIRSPGLGDTAMYLCATSIGTLSTDTQYFGPGTRLTVL.

The chain links TRBV30 to TRBJ1-1; D is unresolved. The CDR3 loop spans 13 amino acids. V was pared by 2 bases and J by 2 bases, with 9 bases between. Germline lookup yields CDR1 GTSNPN and CDR2 SVGIG (reference sequence). The CDR3 loop reads CAWSLTSNTEAFF. CDR3 in DNA: TGTGCCTGGAGTCTTACTAGCAACACTGAAGCTTTCTTT. The full variable domain, completed using reference TRBV30 and TRBJ1-1, is SQTIHQWPATLVQPVGSPLSLECTVEGTSNPNLYWYRQAAGRGLQLLFYSVGIGQISSEVPQNLSASRPQDRQFILSSKKLLLSDSGFYLCAWSLTSNTEAFFGQGTRLTVV.

This sequence joins TRBV19 and TRBJ2-7; weak D call: TRBD1 (6 bases). The CDR3 totals 15 residues. CDR1 and CDR2 from the germline V gene are LNHDA and SQIVND (reference sequence). V was cut by 4 bases and J by 3 bases, with 16 bases left in between. The CDR3: CASSTGRDTHYEQYF. The CDR3 DNA reads as TGTGCCAGTAGTACAGGCCGGGACACCCACTACGAGCAGTACTTC.

CDR3 DNA sequence: TGTGCCAGCAGCTCCGGGACTTCCGGGTACGAGCAGTACTTC. The encoded protein is CASSSGTSGYEQYF. The V gene is TRBV7-6, the J gene TRBJ2-7; TRBD2 is a possible D gene (6 bases). The germline V and J ends were trimmed by 4 bases and 4 bases, with 14 bases remaining between them. In germline, CDR1 is SGHVS, CDR2 FNYEAQ. The CDR3 consists of 14 residues.

Note on this clone: Other DNA sequences of this sample code for an identical CDR3. This chain links TRBV6-5 with TRBJ1-6; no firm D call. The CDR3 consists of 12 residues. Germline CDR1 MNHEY, CDR2 SVGAGI. The V and J ends lost 2 bases and 7 bases respectively, with 3 bases between them. The CDR3 DNA is TGTGCCAGCAGTTACCCAAATTCACCCCTCCACTTT. It encodes CASSYPNSPLHF.

This chain joins TRBV10-1 and TRBJ2-5; D is possibly TRBD1 (7 bases). The V end was cut by 8 bases, the J end by 2 bases, with 18 bases between. Per germline, CDR1 WNHNN and CDR2 SYGVQD (reference sequence). The CDR3 spans 15 residues. The CDR3 sequence: CASHFGGTDQETQYF. In DNA, the CDR3 is TGCGCCAGCCATTTCGGAGGGACAGATCAAGAGACCCAGTACTTC.

Only a few counts were recorded for this clone. V usage is TRBV6-5 and J usage is TRBJ2-2; weak D call: TRBD1 (5 bases). This CDR3 is built from 15 residues. Between the trimmed V and J ends, which lost 5 bases and 5 bases, there was a span of 15 bases. Germline V CDR1 and CDR2: MNHEY, SVGAGI. The CDR3 sequence is CASSPGAAGTGELFF. CDR3 DNA sequence: TGTGCCAGCAGTCCTGGGGCGGCAGGTACCGGGGAGCTGTTTTTT.

J is TRBJ2-3 and V is TRBV4-1; tentative D call: TRBD2 (5 bases). This CDR3 region has 18 residues. The germline CDR1 and CDR2 sequences are MGHRA and YSYEKL. Trimming removed 4 bases at V and 0 bases at J, with 20 bases between. As DNA, the CDR3 is TGCGCCAGCAGCCTAGCGATGGCCGCACCGACTAGCACAGATACGCAGTATTTT. It yields the protein CASSLAMAAPTSTDTQYF.

This chain links TRBV7-8 with TRBJ2-7, with a tentative D call TRBD1 (6 bases). The CDR3 has 14 amino acids. CDR1 is SGHVS and CDR2 is FQNEAQ in the germline V gene. V dropped 5 bases and J dropped 2 bases, with 13 bases sitting between them. This chain's CDR3 is CASSPRTDPYEQYF. The CDR3 region has the DNA TGTGCCAGCAGCCCCCGGACAGACCCCTACGAGCAGTACTTC. Variable domain in full (rest from reference TRBV7-8 and TRBJ2-7): GAGVSQSPRYKVAKRGQDVALRCDPISGHVSLFWYQQALGQGPEFLTYFQNEAQLDKSGLPSDRFFAERPEGSVSTLKIQRTQQEDSAVYLCASSPRTDPYEQYFGPGTRLTVT.

The V and J genes are TRBV29-1 and TRBJ2-1; 11 positions match TRBD1. The germline V gene encodes CDR1 SQVTM and CDR2 ANQGSEA. The CDR3 consists of 12 residues. Trimming removed 8 bases from V and 7 bases from J; junction bases left unmatched: 4. The CDR3 reads CSMGQGGNEQFF. CDR3 bases: TGCAGCATGGGACAGGGGGGAAATGAGCAGTTCTTC.

The chain is built from TRBV7-9 and TRBJ2-7, with D maybe TRBD1 (6 bases). Germline CDR1 is SEHNR and CDR2 is FQNEAQ (reference sequence). V lost 5 bases and J 7 bases, leaving 15 bases between the germline ends. The CDR3 is 13 residues long. CDR3 sequence (DNA): TGTGCCAGCAGCCGGACACAGGGTTCGGAGCAGTACTTC. This codes for CASSRTQGSEQYF. Based on the CDR3 plus reference TRBV7-9 and TRBJ2-7, the full variable domain is DTGVSQNPRHKITKRGQNVTFRCDPISEHNRLYWYRQTLGQGPEFLTYFQNEAQLEKSRLLSDRFSAERPKGSFSTLEIQRTEQGDSAMYLCASSRTQGSEQYFGPGTRLTVT.

The rearrangement joins TRBV5-1 to TRBJ2-1; 7 positions agree with TRBD2. The trim removed 7 bases at V and 4 bases at J, leaving 11 bases unmatched. This CDR3 is built from 15 residues. The germline CDR1 and CDR2 sequences are SGHRS and YFSETQ. CDR3 protein: CASGRGGGSYNEQFF. Written as DNA, the CDR3 is TGCGCCAGCGGGAGGGGCGGGGGTTCTTACAATGAGCAGTTCTTC.

This chain connects TRBV7-9 to TRBJ2-5; D is perhaps TRBD1 (6 bases). CDR1 SEHNR and CDR2 FQNEAQ come from the germline V gene (reference sequence). Trimming took 4 bases from V and 3 from J, leaving 12 bases between them. The CDR3 sequence is 14 residues long. This chain's CDR3 is CASSSTGAEETQYF. Written as DNA, the CDR3 is TGTGCCAGCAGCTCGACAGGTGCTGAAGAGACCCAGTACTTC.

The chain is built from TRBV2 and TRBJ2-7; 11 bases match TRBD1. V lost 5 bases to trimming and J lost 2 bases; unmatched junction nucleotides: 2. Germline V gene sequence: CDR1 SNHLY, CDR2 FYNNEI. The CDR3 runs 14 residues. The CDR3 reads CASSPGQGAYEQYF. The CDR3 nucleotides read TGTGCCAGCAGTCCGGGACAGGGGGCCTACGAGCAGTACTTC.

V usage is TRBV6-6 and J usage is TRBJ1-2; D might be TRBD1 (6 bases). The CDR3 is made up of 13 amino acids. Trimming pared 4 bases from V and 4 bases from J, leaving 10 bases between. Germline lookup yields CDR1 MNHNY and CDR2 SVGAGI (reference sequence). The CDR3 bases are TGTGCCAGCAGTTCGGACAGAGCCTATGGCTACACCTTC. Its translation: CASSSDRAYGYTF.

J is TRBJ1-1 and V is TRBV19; a possible D gene is TRBD1 (6 bases). The V gene lost 7 bases and the J gene lost 1 base, with 10 bases spanning the gap. CDR1 LNHDA and CDR2 SQIVND come from the germline V gene (reference sequence). The CDR3 consists of 13 residues. CDR3 residues: CASKPGQNTEAFF. The CDR3 coding sequence is TGTGCCAGTAAACCGGGACAGAACACTGAAGCTTTCTTT.

This chain joins TRBV28 and TRBJ1-1; 9 bases are shared with TRBD1. Per the germline V gene, CDR1 is MDHEN and CDR2 is SYDVKM. V lost 5 bases and J lost 7; bases outside the gene matches: 11. CDR3 length: 15 residues. In DNA, the CDR3 is TGTGCCAGCAGTCAGTTTCTGGGACAGGGCGGTGAAGCTTTCTTT. This encodes CASSQFLGQGGEAFF.

This chain connects TRBV5-1 to TRBJ2-1, with 12 bases identical to TRBD2. The V and J ends lost 0 bases and 8 bases, in that order; junction bases with no gene match: 3. The germline V gene encodes CDR1 SGHRS and CDR2 YFSETQ. The CDR3 loop spans 15 amino acids. CDR3 DNA sequence: TGCGCCAGCAGCTTGGGACTAGCGGGGGTTGATGAGCAGTTCTTC. Amino acid sequence: CASSLGLAGVDEQFF.

The CDR3 loop reads CASSPYLLAGAQETQYF. The CDR3 nucleotides read TGTGCCAGCTCACCTTACCTCCTAGCGGGGGCACAAGAGACCCAGTACTTC. J is TRBJ2-5 and V is TRBV18; 10 bases are a match to TRBD2. This CDR3 has 17 amino acids. Trimming removed 3 bases from V and 2 bases from J; junction bases left unmatched: 9. Germline CDR1 is KGHSH and CDR2 is LQKENI.

The chain carries TRBV7-9 and TRBJ1-2; D is unclear. CDR3 length: 14 residues. Germline CDR1 and CDR2: SEHNR and FQNEAQ (reference sequence). The ends were cut back, 5 bases at V and 4 bases at J, with 14 bases in the middle. CDR3 protein: CASSRGDGPYGYTF. DNA of the CDR3: TGTGCCAGCAGCCGAGGCGACGGTCCCTATGGCTACACCTTC.

The chain joins TRBV5-1 to TRBJ1-2; D not resolved. CDR3 length: 14 amino acids. From germline, CDR1 is SGHRS and CDR2 YFSETQ. The ends were cut back, 0 bases at V and 4 bases at J, with 10 bases in the middle. CDR3 nucleotides: TGCGCCAGCAGCTTGGGTCCAGGTGCCTATGGCTACACCTTC. Residues: CASSLGPGAYGYTF.

The chain links TRBV7-3 to TRBJ1-1; tentatively, D is TRBD1 (6 bases). The CDR3 totals 14 residues. V was clipped by 6 bases and J by 1 base, with 12 bases between them. Germline values: CDR1 SGHTA, CDR2 FQGTGA. The CDR3 sequence is CASSQQGTNTEAFF. The CDR3 DNA reads as TGTGCCAGCAGTCAACAGGGTACGAACACTGAAGCTTTCTTT.

The chain has TRBV6-5 and TRBJ2-2; the D gene is possibly TRBD2 (6 bases). Germline CDR1 and CDR2: MNHEY and SVGAGI. The V end lost 2 bases, the J end lost 5 bases, and 15 bases lay between the germline ends. The CDR3 sequence is 16 residues long. The CDR3 reads CASSYQPQAGTGELFF. CDR3 DNA sequence: TGTGCCAGCAGTTACCAACCACAGGCGGGGACCGGGGAGCTGTTTTTT.

This clone was counted only a few times. The chain has TRBV6-1 and TRBJ1-1, with a possible D match to TRBD1 (6 bases). Germline assignment: CDR1 MNHNS and CDR2 SASEGT. Deletions cut 1 base from V and 4 bases from J, with 13 bases between. The CDR3 is 15 residues long. This chain's CDR3 is CASSEDWGLSTEAFF. The CDR3, as DNA: TGTGCCAGCAGTGAAGATTGGGGGCTTAGCACTGAAGCTTTCTTT.

This sequence joins TRBV30 and TRBJ1-5; D gene ambiguous. Germline CDR1 reads GTSNPN; CDR2 reads SVGIG (reference sequence). The CDR3 sequence is 14 residues long. The V end lost 1 base, the J end lost 1 base, and 8 bases lay between the germline ends. CDR3 amino acids: CAWSGRGSNQPQHF. As DNA, the CDR3 is TGTGCCTGGAGTGGGAGAGGGAGCAATCAGCCCCAGCATTTT. Full variable domain (remainder filled in from reference TRBV30 and TRBJ1-5): SQTIHQWPATLVQPVGSPLSLECTVEGTSNPNLYWYRQAAGRGLQLLFYSVGIGQISSEVPQNLSASRPQDRQFILSSKKLLLSDSGFYLCAWSGRGSNQPQHFGDGTRLSIL.

As concerns this clone: Distinct nucleotide sequences in the sample also encode this CDR3. V and J are TRBV5-4 and TRBJ1-1, with 10 bases matching TRBD1. J lost 1 base, V lost 3 bases, and 0 bases had no gene match. The CDR3 totals 14 residues. Germline loops: CDR1 SGHNT, CDR2 YYREEE (reference sequence). CDR3 nucleotide sequence: TGTGCCAGCAGCTGGGACAGGGGGAACACTGAAGCTTTCTTT. Its translation is CASSWDRGNTEAFF.